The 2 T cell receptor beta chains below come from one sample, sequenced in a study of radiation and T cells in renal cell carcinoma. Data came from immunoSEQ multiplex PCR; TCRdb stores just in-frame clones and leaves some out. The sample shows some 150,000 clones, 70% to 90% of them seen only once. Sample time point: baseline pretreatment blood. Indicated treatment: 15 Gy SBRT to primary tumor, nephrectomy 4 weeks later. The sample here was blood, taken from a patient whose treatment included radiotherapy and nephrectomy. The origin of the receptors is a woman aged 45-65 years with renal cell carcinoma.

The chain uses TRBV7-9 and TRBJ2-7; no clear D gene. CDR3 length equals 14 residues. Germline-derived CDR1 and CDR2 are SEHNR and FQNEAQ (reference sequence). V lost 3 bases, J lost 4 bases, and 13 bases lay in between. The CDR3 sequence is CASSLMQTVYEQYF. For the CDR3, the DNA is TGTGCCAGCAGCTTGATGCAAACAGTATACGAGCAGTACTTC.

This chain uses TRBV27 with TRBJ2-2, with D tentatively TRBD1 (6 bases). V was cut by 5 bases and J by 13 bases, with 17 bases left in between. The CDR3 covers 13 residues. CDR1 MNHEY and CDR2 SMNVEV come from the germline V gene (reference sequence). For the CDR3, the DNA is TGTGCCAGCAGTCTGGGACACCCTAATGTGCTGTTTTTT. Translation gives CASSLGHPNVLFF.